The present T cell receptor (beta chain) was sequenced within a study of glioma-infiltrating T cells. The iRepertoire nested amplicon-rescue multiplex PCR amplified TCR alpha and beta CDR3s from RNA. For one-step reverse transcription and amplification, about 85-400 ng of tissue mRNA or PBMC total RNA was used. MiXCR was run by TCRdb on the multiplex PCR reads, yielding one entry per CDR3 protein. Of roughly 120,000 distinct CDR3 sequences in the sample, about 25% were seen once. V lost 6 bases and J lost 1, with 12 bases in between. CDR1 and CDR2 from the germline V gene are DFQATT and SNEGSKA (reference sequence). The CDR3 totals 13 residues. Study-wide results and caveats: Tissue-blood divergence was below expectation in non-neoplastic patients, above in gliomas. Only very few CDR3 sequences appeared in both tissue and blood.

This clonotype was detected ten times or more. Its antigen is unidentified. Sequencing input: glioma tissue, nonneoplastic brain tissue, or PBMCs (not recorded which). The genes are TRBV20-1 and TRBJ2-5, with D unclear. The sequence derives from a human donor with low-grade glioma or glioblastoma, undergoing nonglioma brain surgery, or in good health (not recorded which). CDR3 protein: CSATQKSQETQYF. The CDR3, as DNA: TGCAGTGCGACCCAGAAATCCCAAGAGACCCAGTACTTC.